The entry below gives a single T cell receptor beta chain sequence along with its context. Its antigen remains undetermined. No per-base quality is available; no much larger clone lies one base away. The V end gives up 6 bases and the J end 0 bases, leaving 7 bases in the junction not matched to a gene. The germline V gene (reference sequence) gives CDR1 as DFQATT and CDR2 as SNEGSKA. From the cysteine up to the phenylalanine, the CDR3 has a length of 14 residues. The DNA shown is the 42-base CDR3, in frame from base 1. This specimen belongs to a study of spatial heterogeneity in lung cancer (dated by TCRdb to 2018 to 2020). For context, the study as a whole: Beta-chain transcripts were consistently detected in greater numbers than alpha-chain transcripts, which likely reflects a higher abundance of beta-chain transcripts. TCR transcript counts in tumor regions correlated strongly with a T cell transcriptional module score from matched bulk RNA-seq. In the raw uncorrected reads, each unique combination of TCR and UMI appeared more than ten times on average. TCR alpha and beta repertoires were quantitatively compared across multiple tumor regions, matched nontumor lung and blood in non-small cell lung cancer. Nonsynonymous mutation counts, determined by whole-exome sequencing of tumor tissue, were related to features of the TCR repertoire. Both alpha and beta chains were TCR-sequenced in samples taken at surgery, namely 220 tumor regions, more than 62 matched nontumor lung samples and about 54 PBMC samples.

The method was 5' RACE. Sequencing used a NextSeq 500. The TCR library protocol attached a unique molecular identifier to each TCR cDNA molecule to allow correction of PCR and sequencing errors. Under the source paper's analysis protocol: TCR identification, UMI-based error correction and CDR3 extraction were performed with Decombinator tools. TCRs above a frequency of 2 per 1,000, corresponding to the top 1% of the tumor frequency distribution, were defined as expanded. Expanded tumor TCRs statistically deemed absent (corrected P<0.05) from at least one tumor region were classed as regional, and all other expanded tumor TCRs were classed as ubiquitous. Each repertoire was subsampled 100 times to 5,000 TCRs, after which Renyi diversity was computed with the R vegan package. To build CDR3 similarity networks, amino acid triplet string-kernel similarity was used, and CDR3s were connected when their pairwise similarity was above 0.82. The raw public data were reprocessed by TCRdb itself: fastp quality trimming at Q25, MiXCR clonotype calling, in-frame beta chains only. Rows with one shared CDR3 protein collapse into an entry with the most common genes and DNA. The V and J calls follow TCRdb's processing rather than the paper's. This sample has approximately 12,000 distinct CDR3 sequences in its table, and about 12% of those were observed once. The top ten constitute about 12% of the sample.

The research as a whole found: TCR-seq coverage of tumor T cells was estimated at only approximately 7% for alpha chains and 11% to 15% for beta chains. Counts of ubiquitous and regional expanded TCRs correlated with counts of ubiquitous and regional nonsynonymous mutations, respectively. The tumor nonsynonymous mutation count correlated with the number of expanded alpha and beta TCRs within the tumor. Additional single-cell paired TCR alpha and beta sequencing was considered necessary to confirm, at a functional level, the hypothesis that regional TCRs recognize regional mutations.

The sample's time point, from its label and the paper: sample taken at primary tumor resection. Donors were 72 patients with early-stage, untreated non-small cell lung cancer from the lung TRACERx cohort. Without any cell sorting, TCR sequencing was performed on whole RNA extracted either from tumor and nontumor lung tissue or from cryopreserved PBMC samples. Only patients for whom sufficient RNA was available from at least two tumor regions were selected for TCR sequencing. Before selection, tumor and adjacent nontumor lung specimens were reviewed by a lung pathologist. The chain employs TRBV20-1 and TRBJ1-1, with 7 junctional bases fitting TRBD1. The sample consisted of lung tumor tissue, taken at surgery. This clonotype was sampled from a female donor with early-stage non-small cell lung cancer. The DNA is as follows: TGCAGTGCGGGAAACAGGGGATTGAACACTGAAGCTTTCTTT. Translated, this gives CSAGNRGLNTEAFF.